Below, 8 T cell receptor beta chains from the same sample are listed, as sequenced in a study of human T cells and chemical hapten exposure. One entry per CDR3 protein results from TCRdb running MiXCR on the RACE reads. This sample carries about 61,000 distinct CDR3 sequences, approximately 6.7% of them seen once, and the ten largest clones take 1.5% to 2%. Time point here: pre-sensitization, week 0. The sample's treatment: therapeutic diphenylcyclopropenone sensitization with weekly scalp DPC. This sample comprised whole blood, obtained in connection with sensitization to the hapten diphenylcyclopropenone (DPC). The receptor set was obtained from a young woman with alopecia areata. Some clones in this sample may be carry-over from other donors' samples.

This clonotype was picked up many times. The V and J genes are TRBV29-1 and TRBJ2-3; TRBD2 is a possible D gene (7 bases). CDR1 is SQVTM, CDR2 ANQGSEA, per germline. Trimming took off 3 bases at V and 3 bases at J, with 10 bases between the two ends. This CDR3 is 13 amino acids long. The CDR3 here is CSVDRGGTDTQYF. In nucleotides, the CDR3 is TGCAGCGTTGACAGGGGAGGGACAGATACGCAGTATTTT.

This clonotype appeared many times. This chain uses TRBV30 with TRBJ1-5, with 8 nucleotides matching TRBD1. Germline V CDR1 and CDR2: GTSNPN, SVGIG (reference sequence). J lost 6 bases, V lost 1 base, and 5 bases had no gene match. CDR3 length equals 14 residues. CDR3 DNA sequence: TGTGCCTGGAGTGGACAGGGGTACGGTCAGCCCCAGCATTTT. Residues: CAWSGQGYGQPQHF.

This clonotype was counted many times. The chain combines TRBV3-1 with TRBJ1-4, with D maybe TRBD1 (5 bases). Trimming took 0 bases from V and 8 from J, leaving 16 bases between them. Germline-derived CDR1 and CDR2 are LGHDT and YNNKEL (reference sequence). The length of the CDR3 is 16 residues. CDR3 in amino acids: CASSQDIGAGSEKLFF. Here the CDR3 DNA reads TGTGCCAGCAGCCAAGATATCGGGGCAGGTTCGGAAAAACTGTTTTTT.

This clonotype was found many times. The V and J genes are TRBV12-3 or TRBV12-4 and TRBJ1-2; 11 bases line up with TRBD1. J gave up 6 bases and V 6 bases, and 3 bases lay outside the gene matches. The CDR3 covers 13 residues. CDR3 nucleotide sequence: TGTGCCAGCAGACGGACAGGGGGCGATGGCTACACCTTC. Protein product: CASRRTGGDGYTF.

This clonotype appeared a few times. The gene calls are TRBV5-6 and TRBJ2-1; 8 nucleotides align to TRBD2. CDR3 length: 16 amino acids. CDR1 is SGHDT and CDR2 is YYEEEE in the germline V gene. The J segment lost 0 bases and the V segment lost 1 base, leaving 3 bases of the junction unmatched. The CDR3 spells CASSLTGGSSYNEQFF. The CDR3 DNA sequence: TGTGCCAGCAGCTTGACGGGGGGGAGCTCCTACAATGAGCAGTTCTTC.

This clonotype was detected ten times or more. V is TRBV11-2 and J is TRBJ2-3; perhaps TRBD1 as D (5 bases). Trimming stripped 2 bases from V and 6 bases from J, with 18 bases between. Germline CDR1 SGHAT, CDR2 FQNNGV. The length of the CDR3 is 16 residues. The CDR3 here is CASSLSYISGYDTQYF. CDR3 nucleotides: TGTGCCAGCAGCTTATCATACATCTCAGGGTACGATACGCAGTATTTT.

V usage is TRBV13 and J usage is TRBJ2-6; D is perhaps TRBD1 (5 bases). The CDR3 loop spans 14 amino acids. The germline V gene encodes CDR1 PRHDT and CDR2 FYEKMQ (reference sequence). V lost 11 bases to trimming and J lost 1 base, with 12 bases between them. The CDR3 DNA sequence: TGTGCCGGACACATCGAGTCTGGGGCCAACGTCCTGACTTTC. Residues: CAGHIESGANVLTF.

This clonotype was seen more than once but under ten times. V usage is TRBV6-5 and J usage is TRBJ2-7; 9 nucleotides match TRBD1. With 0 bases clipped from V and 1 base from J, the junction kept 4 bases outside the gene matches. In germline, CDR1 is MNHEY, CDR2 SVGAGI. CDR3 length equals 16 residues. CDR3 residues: CASSYSDGQGSYEQYF. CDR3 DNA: TGTGCCAGCAGTTACTCGGATGGACAGGGGTCCTACGAGCAGTACTTC.